This T cell receptor (beta chain) was identified during a study of response to subunit inactivated influenza vaccine. V shed 6 bases and J shed 4 bases, with 10 bases lying between them. Germline CDR1 SQVTM, CDR2 ANQGSEA. This CDR3 is 11 amino acids long. MiXCR was run by TCRdb on the RT-PCR reads, yielding one entry per CDR3 protein. Counted here are about 310,000 distinct CDR3 sequences, roughly 22% occurring once; the ten biggest clones make up 10% to 13%. Study-level findings and limits: The authors suggested that few new T cells are recruited per seasonal influenza vaccination.

A few counts support this clonotype. Its specificity is unknown. The TCR originated in a man aged 45 to 70 who received an inactivated influenza vaccine. The gene calls are TRBV29-1 and TRBJ2-7, with D tentatively TRBD1 (6 bases). The sequenced sample was PBMCs from blood, obtained roughly 20 months after vaccination. Written as DNA, the CDR3 is TGCAGCGTAGCCACAGGGTACGAGCAGTACTTC. Translating gives CSVATGYEQYF.